The present entry profiles one T cell receptor (beta chain) with its context. What it recognizes is unknown. Time point reported: newly diagnosed GD, antithyroid drugs for less than 3 months. Following extraction of RNA from PBMCs, that RNA was used to make the TCR library. It was American Thyroid Association guidelines that determined Graves' disease diagnosis. The source of the sample is a study of regulatory T cells in long-lasting Graves disease. The study, taken as a whole, reports: Tissue studied was limited to peripheral blood, excluding thyroid tissue. Persistent disease preferred TRBV28, TRBJ1-2 and TRBJ2-5.

CDR1 SGHTA and CDR2 FQGNSA come from the germline V gene. This CDR3 comprises 20 residues. V shed 4 bases, J shed 5 bases, and the junction held 20 bases outside the gene matches. Both iRepertoire HTBI primers and Arm-PCR of CDR3 regions were used to build the TCR beta libraries. From the multiplex PCR reads, TCRdb called clonotypes with MiXCR, one entry per CDR3 protein. The table includes approximately 540,000 distinct CDR3 sequences, about 12% detected once. The sample was also linked to a second study, of T cells in Graves' hyperthyroidism and ophthalmopathy. From that second work: With a median lead of around 5.9 months before onset, the model predicted ophthalmopathy.

The chain combines TRBV7-2 with TRBJ2-1, with TRBD2 matching 10 bases. The origin of this receptor is a woman aged 30 to 39 with Graves disease. The sample here was peripheral blood mononuclear cells (PBMCs), taken at new diagnosis, from a patient treated with antithyroid drugs. DNA for the CDR3: TGTGCCAGCAGCTCCCGCTCAAAGTTCTTAGCGGGAGGTTCCCACAATGAGCAGTTCTTC. Translation: CASSSRSKFLAGGSHNEQFF.